The rows below give T cell receptor beta chains drawn from one sample of a study of shared clonotypes between healthy human individuals. Some clones are missing from TCRdb's copy, which holds only in-frame ones; the method was immunoSEQ multiplex PCR. In the table there are approximately 2,000,000 clones, 85% to 95% of which are singletons. Sequenced material: naive CD4+ T cells from PBMCs. These receptors were obtained from a man between 18 and 29 years old in good health. Some clones in this sample may be carry-over from other donors' samples. CDR3s include the opening cysteine and the closing phenylalanine or tryptophan. D genes are given only for firm matches. The listing skips clone size in some rows; elsewhere it reads once, few, many or a size class.

j_call: TRBJ2-5
v_call: TRBV5-1
clone_size: .
d_call: TRBD2
cdr3_nt: TGCGCCAGCAGCTTGCAGCGGGAGAGAGAGACCCAGTACTTC
cdr3_aa: CASSLQRERETQYF

j_call: TRBJ2-7
v_call: TRBV5-1
clone_size: .
d_call: TRBD1
cdr3_nt: TGCGCCAGCAGCCCCTACAGGGGGACCCACGAGCAGTACTTC
cdr3_aa: CASSPYRGTHEQYF

j_call: TRBJ2-5
v_call: TRBV19
clone_size: .
d_call: TRBD1
cdr3_nt: TGTGCCAGTAGTATAGACAGGGGGCGGCAAGAGACCCAGTACTTC
cdr3_aa: CASSIDRGRQETQYF

j_call: TRBJ2-6
v_call: TRBV5-1
clone_size: .
d_call: .
cdr3_nt: TGCGCCAGCAGCCCCCAAACAGGAGCAGGGGCCAACGTCCTGACTTTC
cdr3_aa: CASSPQTGAGANVLTF

j_call: TRBJ2-1
v_call: TRBV6-6
clone_size: once
d_call: TRBD2
cdr3_nt: TGTGCCAGCAGACCAGGACTAGTCCCCTACAATGAGCAGTTCTTC
cdr3_aa: CASRPGLVPYNEQFF

j_call: TRBJ2-1
v_call: TRBV7-9
clone_size: .
d_call: .
cdr3_nt: TGTGCCAGCAGCAATCGTCGACCGTTTAGCTCCTACAATGAGCAGTTCTTC
cdr3_aa: CASSNRRPFSSYNEQFF

j_call: TRBJ2-3
v_call: TRBV30
clone_size: .
d_call: TRBD2
cdr3_nt: TGTGCCTGGAGTCATCTAGCGGGAACGGATACGCAGTATTTT
cdr3_aa: CAWSHLAGTDTQYF

j_call: TRBJ1-4
v_call: TRBV30
clone_size: .
d_call: .
cdr3_nt: TGTGCCTGGAGTGTACTAGGGGTGGAAAAACTGTTTTTT
cdr3_aa: CAWSVLGVEKLFF

j_call: TRBJ2-4
v_call: TRBV5-4
clone_size: .
d_call: .
cdr3_nt: TGTGCCAGCAGCGGTGGAGGTCCACTAGCCAAAAACATTCAGTACTTC
cdr3_aa: CASSGGGPLAKNIQYF

j_call: TRBJ2-7
v_call: TRBV28
clone_size: .
d_call: TRBD2
cdr3_nt: TGTGCCAGCAGGACGGGACTACTCTACGAGCAGTACTTC
cdr3_aa: CASRTGLLYEQYF

j_call: TRBJ1-6
v_call: TRBV7-9
clone_size: .
d_call: .
cdr3_nt: TGTGCCAGCAGCTTCGCGAACGGTGATCCACCCCTCCACTTT
cdr3_aa: CASSFANGDPPLHF

j_call: TRBJ2-1
v_call: TRBV27
clone_size: .
d_call: TRBD2
cdr3_nt: TGTGCCAGCGCCCGGGACCGTGGACTAGCGGGCTCCTACAATGAGCAGTTCTTC
cdr3_aa: CASARDRGLAGSYNEQFF

j_call: TRBJ2-7
v_call: TRBV2
clone_size: .
d_call: TRBD2
cdr3_nt: TGTGCCAGCAGTGAGGGACTAGCGGGAGTGTGGGAGCAGTACTTC
cdr3_aa: CASSEGLAGVWEQYF

j_call: TRBJ2-3
v_call: TRBV6-6
clone_size: .
d_call: .
cdr3_nt: TGTGCCAGCAGTCAACGGGCACCTAGCACAGATACGCAGTATTTT
cdr3_aa: CASSQRAPSTDTQYF

j_call: TRBJ1-3
v_call: TRBV6-1
clone_size: .
d_call: .
cdr3_nt: TGTGCCAGCAGTGAAGCCCCTCCGACAAACACCATATATTTT
cdr3_aa: CASSEAPPTNTIYF

j_call: TRBJ2-1
v_call: TRBV7-6
clone_size: .
d_call: TRBD2
cdr3_nt: TGTGCCAGCAGCTCCGGACTAGCGGTCGGATCCTACAATGAGCAGTTCTTC
cdr3_aa: CASSSGLAVGSYNEQFF